This TCR beta chain was captured in a study of T cells in localized non-small cell lung cancer. Overall study results and limits: The study detected a median around 61 of the top 100 tumor clones in adjacent lung. Heterogeneity cannot be ruled out, as sequencing used one tumor region only. Overall survival was longer when the density of T cells in the blood was higher. Adjacent uninvolved lung tissue had the highest T cell clonality, exceeding tumor.

Some clones are missing from TCRdb's copy, which holds only in-frame ones; the method was immunoSEQ multiplex PCR. The sample gives approximately 23,000 clones, 70% to 90% of which show up once; 6% to 6.5% is in the top ten. V gave up 5 bases and J gave up 7 bases; unmatched junction bases: 7. The CDR3 has 16 amino acids. CDR1 and CDR2 from the germline V gene are SEHNR and FQNEAQ (reference sequence). Remarks on this clone: Its antigen is as yet unknown.

V is TRBV7-9 and J is TRBJ2-2, with 13 nucleotides matching TRBD2. The sequencing used PBMCs, collected before any cancer treatment. This receptor was identified in a man between 35 and 75 years old with stage II lung adenocarcinoma. CDR3 in amino acids: CASSLGLAGVIGELFF. The CDR3 DNA reads as TGTGCCAGCAGCCTTGGACTAGCGGGGGTTATCGGGGAGCTGTTTTTT.